The 29 T cell receptor beta chains reported below all come from one sample, sequenced in a study of shared clonotypes between healthy human individuals (dated by TCRdb to 2020 to 2022). The library was built by means of the immunoSEQ multiplex PCR assay. This immuneACCESS table, as held by TCRdb, lists in-frame sequences with V and J called but not all clones. Of the missing ones, under half trace to an unresolved V gene in checked studies; the others have no known cause. The sample table holds fewer than 2.5 million clones, of which roughly 93% were seen once. The ten top clones hold 0.35% to 0.45% of the sample. Material: naive CD4+ T cells from PBMCs. What this sample's cell subset or site label stands for: CD45RA+ positively selected. The source of these receptors is a man in his late teens or twenties in good health. Some clones in this sample may be carry-over from other donors' samples.

The chain carries TRBV28 and TRBJ2-7; D is perhaps TRBD2 (7 bases). V lost 6 bases to trimming and J lost 6 bases, with 18 bases between them. CDR1 MDHEN and CDR2 SYDVKM come from the germline V gene. This CDR3 is 14 amino acids long. The CDR3 is CASSQGGEVLEQYF. CDR3 nucleotides: TGTGCCAGCAGCCAAGGGGGGGAAGTCCTCGAGCAGTACTTC.

The gene calls are TRBV15 and TRBJ2-5; 11 bases line up with TRBD2. V gave up 5 bases and J gave up 0 bases; unmatched junction bases: 26. Germline V gene lookup returns CDR1 LNHNV and CDR2 YYDKDF (reference sequence). This CDR3 has 23 amino acids. This CDR3 is CATSASSIPGLAEYGRYQETQYF. In nucleotides, the CDR3 is TGTGCCACCAGCGCCTCCTCAATTCCGGGACTAGCGGAGTACGGCAGGTACCAAGAGACCCAGTACTTC.

CDR3 sequence (DNA): TGTGCCAGCAGCTTAGTGGGACCGATGAACACCGGGGAGCTGTTTTTT. Its translation: CASSLVGPMNTGELFF. This rearrangement joins TRBV7-2 to TRBJ2-2, with D tentatively TRBD1 or TRBD2 (5 bases each). The CDR3 is 16 residues long. The germline gives CDR1 SGHTA, CDR2 FQGNSA. Deletions cut 1 base from V and 1 base from J, with 10 bases between.

This chain connects TRBV7-9 to TRBJ2-3; 7 bases are a match to TRBD1. The J segment lost 4 bases and the V segment lost 5 bases, leaving 6 bases of the junction unmatched. CDR1 and CDR2 (germline): SEHNR, FQNEAQ (reference sequence). This CDR3 comprises 14 residues. The CDR3, as DNA: TGTGCCAGCAGCAACAGACAGGGATCAGATACGCAGTATTTT. This gives the protein CASSNRQGSDTQYF.

This clone was detected only once. V usage is TRBV11-2 and J usage is TRBJ2-1, with D perhaps matching TRBD2 (6 bases). The V gene's germline CDR1 is SGHAT and CDR2 FQNNGV. CDR3 size: 19 residues. The ends were cut back, 4 bases at V and 0 bases at J, with 22 bases in the middle. DNA of the CDR3: TGTGCCAGCAGCTCCGATCCTCGGACTACTCAGAGCTCCTACAATGAGCAGTTCTTC. Translation: CASSSDPRTTQSSYNEQFF.

A note on this clone: This sample also contains other DNA sequences that code for the same CDR3. The DNA for the CDR3 is TGTGCCAGCAGTTTACTAGGCCGGGAGCAGTTCTTC. This sequence encodes CASSLLGREQFF. V usage is TRBV28 and J usage is TRBJ2-1; no definite D call. The V gene lost 2 bases and the J gene lost 10 bases, with 9 bases spanning the gap. The CDR3 totals 12 residues. Germline V lookup: CDR1 MDHEN, CDR2 SYDVKM.

The chain joins TRBV6-8 to TRBJ1-5; D unresolved. The CDR3 length is 16 residues. The germline V gene encodes CDR1 MNHGY and CDR2 SAAAGT. With 7 bases removed from V and 2 bases from J, the gap between germline ends came to 18 bases. The CDR3 DNA is TGTGCCAGCACTCACCGGACCCCGCACGGCAATCAGCCCCAGCATTTT. Translating it yields CASTHRTPHGNQPQHF.

The rearrangement links TRBV7-9 to TRBJ1-1; D not resolved. From germline, CDR1 is SEHNR and CDR2 FQNEAQ (reference sequence). The CDR3 contains 14 residues. Trimming shortened V by 7 bases and J by 1 base, and 13 bases separated the two germline ends. CDR3 loop: CASIPRSGNTEAFF. The CDR3 DNA reads TGTGCCAGCATCCCGCGCTCCGGGAACACTGAAGCTTTCTTT.

The chain is built from TRBV28 and TRBJ1-6; no reliable D call. V was shortened by 3 bases and J by 7 bases, with 10 bases between the two germline ends. In germline, CDR1 is MDHEN, CDR2 SYDVKM. The CDR3 has 14 amino acids. CDR3 sequence reads: CASSLWAGNSPLHF. CDR3 coding DNA: TGTGCCAGCAGTTTGTGGGCAGGAAATTCACCCCTCCACTTT. The whole variable domain, remainder taken from reference TRBV28 and TRBJ1-6, is DVKVTQSSRYLVKRTGEKVFLECVQDMDHENMFWYRQDPGLGLRLIYFSYDVKMKEKGDIPEGYSVSREKKERFSLILESASTNQTSMYLCASSLWAGNSPLHFGNGTRLTVT.

The rearrangement uses TRBV4-1 and TRBJ2-3; 8 bases are shared with TRBD2. Germline CDR1 reads MGHRA; CDR2 reads YSYEKL. There are 14 residues in the CDR3. Germline trimming cut 0 bases from V and 8 bases from J; bases unmatched to any gene: 4. CDR3 bases: TGCGCCAGCAGCCAAGATGGTCTAGCGGGTACGCAGTATTTT. This codes for CASSQDGLAGTQYF.

This clone was counted only a few times. The rearrangement joins TRBV5-1 to TRBJ2-4; tentative D call: TRBD1 (6 bases). This CDR3 has 13 residues. CDR1 SGHRS and CDR2 YFSETQ come from the germline V gene. The V end was cut by 4 bases, the J end by 9 bases, with 14 bases between. The CDR3 protein is CASSVDSASIQYF. CDR3 bases: TGCGCCAGCAGCGTGGACAGTGCAAGCATTCAGTACTTC.

The rearrangement uses TRBV11-2 and TRBJ1-4; D may be TRBD1 (5 bases). The V end was cut by 1 base, the J end by 8 bases, with 11 bases between. The V gene's germline CDR1 is SGHAT and CDR2 FQNNGV. The CDR3 is made up of 14 amino acids. CDR3 coding DNA: TGTGCCAGCAGCTTAGTAGCAGGGACGGAAAAACTGTTTTTT. As protein: CASSLVAGTEKLFF.

Notes on this clone: The identical CDR3 is also encoded by other nucleotide sequences in the sample. The chain has TRBV15 and TRBJ2-1; 12 nucleotides line up with TRBD2. Trimming at V came to 1 base and at J to 5 bases, leaving 0 bases not matched to a gene. From germline, CDR1 is LNHNV and CDR2 YYDKDF (reference sequence). The CDR3 spans 15 residues. The CDR3 sequence: CATSRGTSGDNEQFF. The CDR3 region has the DNA TGTGCCACCAGCAGAGGGACTAGCGGGGACAATGAGCAGTTCTTC.

The chain recombines TRBV28 with TRBJ2-5; 7 nucleotides align to TRBD1. With V trimmed by 5 bases and J by 0 bases, 6 bases remained unmatched. This CDR3 contains 15 residues. CDR1 and CDR2 (germline): MDHEN, SYDVKM. The CDR3 DNA reads TGTGCCAGCAGTCCCGACAGGGTTAACCAAGAGACCCAGTACTTC. Translated, it gives CASSPDRVNQETQYF.

This chain uses TRBV4-1 with TRBJ1-1; D unresolved. V shed 0 bases and J shed 4 bases, with 12 bases lying between them. The germline CDR1 and CDR2 sequences are MGHRA and YSYEKL. This CDR3 has 15 amino acids. CDR3 residues: CASSQERQDGTEAFF. Written as DNA, the CDR3 is TGCGCCAGCAGCCAAGAGAGGCAGGATGGCACTGAAGCTTTCTTT.

V usage is TRBV28 and J usage is TRBJ2-1; 8 nucleotides line up with TRBD1. CDR1 is MDHEN and CDR2 is SYDVKM in the germline V gene. The ends lost 6 bases at V and 4 bases at J; junction bases unmatched: 20. The CDR3 spans 19 residues. In nucleotides, the CDR3 is TGTGCCAGCAGCTTCAGGGACAGGTTTGGGAGAGGGCCTTACAATGAGCAGTTCTTC. Its protein product is CASSFRDRFGRGPYNEQFF.

This rearrangement joins TRBV20-1 to TRBJ2-1; D gene ambiguous. CDR3 length: 11 residues. The V end lost 6 bases, the J end lost 7 bases, and 10 bases lay between the germline ends. CDR1 DFQATT and CDR2 SNEGSKA come from the germline V gene (reference sequence). CDR3 residues: CSADFWNEQFF. The CDR3 DNA reads as TGCAGTGCCGACTTTTGGAATGAGCAGTTCTTC.

This chain links TRBV13 with TRBJ2-3; the D gene is possibly TRBD1 (6 bases). Trimming took 5 bases from V and 1 from J, leaving 19 bases between them. CDR1 and CDR2 from the germline V gene are PRHDT and FYEKMQ (reference sequence). This CDR3 has 17 residues. In nucleotides, the CDR3 is TGTGCCAGCAGCCCCCGAGGGGGTGGCGGCCGCACAGATACGCAGTATTTT. Protein sequence: CASSPRGGGGRTDTQYF.

This CDR3 reads CASTFNGRGLSGNTIYF. In DNA form, the CDR3 reads TGTGCCAGCACCTTTAATGGGAGGGGTCTCTCTGGAAACACCATATATTTT. This sequence joins TRBV28 and TRBJ1-3; D is possibly TRBD1 (5 bases). This CDR3 has 17 residues. V was pared by 7 bases and J by 0 bases, with 19 bases between. CDR1 MDHEN and CDR2 SYDVKM come from the germline V gene.

The CDR3 nucleotides are TGCGCCAGCAGCCCGGGAGGAGCCCGATCCTACGAGCAGTACTTC. This translates into CASSPGGARSYEQYF. The chain carries TRBV5-1 and TRBJ2-7, with 7 bases aligning to TRBD2. Trimming cost V 4 bases and J 1 base; bases outside gene matches: 8. This CDR3 contains 15 residues. Per the germline V gene, CDR1 is SGHRS and CDR2 is YFSETQ.

The chain joins TRBV2 to TRBJ1-1; 9 bases agree with TRBD1. Per the germline V gene, CDR1 is SNHLY and CDR2 is FYNNEI. This CDR3 spans 22 amino acids. V lost 5 bases, J lost 5 bases, and 30 bases stayed unmatched. The CDR3 bases are TGTGCCAGCAGTTTGGGTCGTACACGTACTCCGGGACAGGGTTGGGGAGGGACTGAAGCTTTCTTT. Translated: CASSLGRTRTPGQGWGGTEAFF.

This rearrangement joins TRBV15 to TRBJ1-4; 7 positions agree with TRBD1. J lost 6 bases, V lost 9 bases, and 4 bases had no gene match. The CDR3 spans 12 residues. CDR1 LNHNV and CDR2 YYDKDF come from the germline V gene (reference sequence). Here the CDR3 reads CATGGTDEKLFF. The CDR3 DNA is TGTGCCACGGGAGGGACAGATGAAAAACTGTTTTTT.

V and J are TRBV18 and TRBJ1-2; 7 bases map to TRBD1. CDR1 is KGHSH, CDR2 LQKENI, per germline. V was pared by 3 bases and J by 6 bases, with 13 bases of the junction left unmatched. The CDR3 totals 16 residues. The CDR3 is CASSPTPQGERHGYTF. The CDR3 coding sequence is TGTGCCAGCTCACCTACCCCCCAGGGGGAGAGGCATGGCTACACCTTC. The full variable domain, in which reference TRBV18 and TRBJ1-2 provide the parts outside the CDR3, is NAGVMQNPRHLVRRRGQEARLRCSPMKGHSHVYWYRQLPEEGLKFMVYLQKENIIDESGMPKERFSAEFPKEGPSILRIQQVVRGDSAAYFCASSPTPQGERHGYTFGSGTRLTVV.

J is TRBJ2-2 and V is TRBV10-3; D is unclear. This CDR3 is 13 amino acids long. Between the trimmed V and J ends, which lost 6 bases and 4 bases, there was a span of 9 bases. Germline CDR1 is ENHRY and CDR2 is SYGVKD. The CDR3 DNA sequence: TGTGCCATCAGGACCGGCCTCACCGGGGAGCTGTTTTTT. Its translation: CAIRTGLTGELFF.

This chain uses TRBV19 with TRBJ1-3; D not certain. This CDR3 region has 17 residues. CDR1 and CDR2 (germline): LNHDA, SQIVND (reference sequence). V lost 3 bases, J lost 0 bases, and 15 bases lay in between. CDR3 DNA: TGTGCCAGTAGTATTAGGAAGAGTTCTACCTCTGGAAACACCATATATTTT. It is translated as CASSIRKSSTSGNTIYF.

In this sample, this clone turned up once. The rearrangement links TRBV6-5 to TRBJ2-7; D is unresolved. Germline CDR1 reads MNHEY; CDR2 reads SVGAGI. V gave up 6 bases and J gave up 6 bases, with 15 bases separating them. This CDR3 spans 13 amino acids. CDR3 DNA: TGTGCCAGCAGATTCAACGAGTGGGGCGAGCAGTACTTC. This codes for CASRFNEWGEQYF.

The chain has TRBV2 and TRBJ2-4; TRBD2 aligns across 11 bases. The V gene end was trimmed by 1 base and the J gene end by 7 bases; junction bases not matched to a gene: 3. Germline CDR1 is SNHLY and CDR2 is FYNNEI. There are 15 residues in the CDR3. CDR3: CASSEVRTSGNIQYF. CDR3 coding DNA: TGTGCCAGCAGTGAAGTAAGGACTAGCGGGAACATTCAGTACTTC.

The rearrangement links TRBV6-5 to TRBJ2-7, with D perhaps TRBD1 (5 bases). The CDR3 loop spans 15 amino acids. Trimming took 2 bases from V and 2 from J, leaving 13 bases between them. Germline assignment: CDR1 MNHEY and CDR2 SVGAGI. The CDR3 protein is CASSYTPGATYEQYF. The CDR3 DNA follows: TGTGCCAGCAGTTACACCCCTGGGGCGACCTACGAGCAGTACTTC.

This CDR3 is CASSSQNYPEAFF. As DNA, the CDR3 is TGCGCCAGCAGTTCACAGAACTACCCTGAAGCTTTCTTT. The chain is built from TRBV10-2 and TRBJ1-1; D ambiguous. This CDR3 comprises 13 residues. Trimming stripped 5 bases from V and 6 bases from J, with 13 bases between. Germline CDR1 WSHSY, CDR2 SAAADI.